Each of the 16 T cell receptor beta chains below was sequenced from the same sample in a study of cytomegalovirus exposure and HLA in healthy donors (TCRdb year 2017). The library was obtained by the immunoSEQ multiplex PCR assay. TCRdb holds this immuneACCESS table with in-frame rearrangements only. Some clones are missing; in checked studies, unresolved V genes explain under half, and the rest has no known cause. The sample table contains 150,000 to 250,000 clones; only one count was recorded for roughly 81% of them. 1% to 1.5% of the sample lies in the top ten. Input material: PBMCs. Receptors were obtained from a woman in her thirties in good health and CMV-seronegative.

This rearrangement joins TRBV2 to TRBJ2-5; 8 bases are shared with TRBD2. Looked up from germline, CDR1 is SNHLY and CDR2 is FYNNEI. The CDR3 totals 16 residues. J gave up 8 bases and V 7 bases, and 18 bases lay outside the gene matches. CDR3 region: CASTREGGGGRSTQYF. In DNA, the CDR3 is TGTGCCAGCACAAGGGAAGGCGGCGGGGGGAGATCCACCCAGTACTTC.

This clone was counted once. The J gene is TRBJ1-2, the V gene TRBV29-1; 8 bases are a match to TRBD1. The length of the CDR3 is 13 residues. Germline trimming cut 8 bases from V and 4 bases from J; bases unmatched to any gene: 9. In germline, CDR1 is SQVTM, CDR2 ANQGSEA. Here the CDR3 DNA reads TGCAGCTTTGCCGACAGGGGTACCTATGGCTACACCTTC. This translates into CSFADRGTYGYTF.

The chain couples TRBV10-1 to TRBJ2-5; possibly TRBD1 for D (6 bases). Trimming took off 3 bases at V and 2 bases at J, with 10 bases between the two ends. The CDR3 length is 14 residues. Germline loops: CDR1 WNHNN, CDR2 SYGVQD (reference sequence). CDR3 DNA sequence: TGCGCCAGCAGTGACAGGGGAGTACAAGAGACCCAGTACTTC. Translation gives CASSDRGVQETQYF.

The chain recombines TRBV9 with TRBJ1-4, with 7 bases matching TRBD1. The CDR3 has 16 amino acids. In germline, CDR1 is SGDLS, CDR2 YYNGEE. Trimming at V came to 0 bases and at J to 5 bases, leaving 7 bases not matched to a gene. As DNA, the CDR3 is TGTGCCAGCAGCGTAGCTATGGACAGGCGGAATGAAAAACTGTTTTTT. It yields the protein CASSVAMDRRNEKLFF.

The count of this clone is one. CDR3: CAWSVAGVVSNEQFF. For the CDR3, the DNA is TGTGCCTGGAGTGTTGCGGGAGTGGTAAGCAATGAGCAGTTCTTC. The chain recombines TRBV30 with TRBJ2-1; TRBD2 matches 7 bases. From germline, CDR1 is GTSNPN and CDR2 SVGIG (reference sequence). CDR3 size: 15 residues. V trimming: 0 bases; J trimming: 6 bases; junction bases outside the gene matches: 8.

The chain has TRBV9 and TRBJ1-1; D perhaps matches TRBD1 (6 bases). V dropped 0 bases and J dropped 7 bases, with 13 bases sitting between them. The CDR3 spans 14 residues. Per germline, CDR1 SGDLS and CDR2 YYNGEE. CDR3 amino acids: CASSVEGGGSEAFF. CDR3 in DNA: TGTGCCAGCAGCGTAGAGGGAGGGGGGAGTGAAGCTTTCTTT.

The J gene is TRBJ2-3, the V gene TRBV11-2, with D hard to call. Looked up from germline, CDR1 is SGHAT and CDR2 is FQNNGV. The germline V and J ends were trimmed by 3 bases and 0 bases, with 10 bases remaining between them. The CDR3 has 15 residues. CDR3 coding DNA: TGTGCCAGCAGCTTTTATGGTACTAGCACAGATACGCAGTATTTT. Translation gives CASSFYGTSTDTQYF. The full variable domain, with the rest looked up from reference TRBV11-2 and TRBJ2-3, is EAGVAQSPRYKIIEKRQSVAFWCNPISGHATLYWYQQILGQGPKLLIQFQNNGVVDDSQLPKDRFSAERLKGVDSTLKIQPAKLEDSAVYLCASSFYGTSTDTQYFGPGTRLTVL.

V usage is TRBV5-1 and J usage is TRBJ1-1, with 7 positions matching TRBD1. This CDR3 is built from 12 residues. In germline, CDR1 is SGHRS, CDR2 YFSETQ. After removal of 5 bases from V and 7 bases from J, the junction contained 5 bases not matched to a gene. The CDR3 region has the DNA TGCGCCAGCAGGGCCGGGACAGATGAAGCTTTCTTT. Translated: CASRAGTDEAFF.

The chain joins TRBV30 to TRBJ2-3; possible D gene TRBD2, 5 bases. Germline V gene lookup returns CDR1 GTSNPN and CDR2 SVGIG (reference sequence). This CDR3 is 13 amino acids long. V lost 0 bases and J 6 bases, leaving 10 bases between the germline ends. The CDR3 spells CAWSVTGYDTQYF. The DNA of the CDR3 is TGTGCCTGGAGTGTAACGGGGTACGATACGCAGTATTTT.

The chain carries TRBV29-1 and TRBJ2-7, with 7 positions matching TRBD1. Germline CDR1 is SQVTM and CDR2 is ANQGSEA. The CDR3 extends over 13 amino acids. V was clipped by 7 bases and J by 1 base; unmatched bases: 7. The CDR3 DNA reads as TGCAGCGGATCGACAGGGACGTCCTACGAGCAGTACTTC. It specifies CSGSTGTSYEQYF.

The J gene is TRBJ1-1, the V gene TRBV7-2; D gene uncertain. Looked up from germline, CDR1 is SGHTA and CDR2 is FQGNSA. Trimming removed 0 bases at V and 1 base at J, with 9 bases between. This CDR3 is built from 15 residues. In DNA form, the CDR3 reads TGTGCCAGCAGCTTAGCGCAGGCGTCGAACACTGAAGCTTTCTTT. The encoded protein is CASSLAQASNTEAFF.

The chain uses TRBV2 and TRBJ2-1; 8 bases match TRBD2. The trim removed 4 bases at V and 4 bases at J, leaving 12 bases unmatched. The CDR3 extends over 17 amino acids. Germline loops: CDR1 SNHLY, CDR2 FYNNEI. In DNA form, the CDR3 reads TGTGCCAGCAGTGTCGTCGGGAGGGCCGGTCGGTACAATGAGCAGTTCTTC. This encodes CASSVVGRAGRYNEQFF.

The V call is TRBV28, the J call TRBJ1-2; D not certain. The germline CDR1 and CDR2 sequences are MDHEN and SYDVKM. Trimming pared 7 bases from V and 8 bases from J, leaving 17 bases between. The CDR3 is 13 amino acids. The DNA of the CDR3 is TGTGCCAGCAATGGTCCCGGGGTGGGCGGCTACACCTTC. Translation gives CASNGPGVGGYTF.

The chain recombines TRBV28 with TRBJ2-3; D might be TRBD2 (5 bases). CDR1 is MDHEN, CDR2 SYDVKM, per germline. V lost 2 bases, J lost 4 bases, and 7 bases lay in between. The CDR3 runs 13 residues. The CDR3 sequence: CASSLAGPDTQYF. The CDR3 DNA reads TGTGCCAGCAGTTTAGCGGGCCCAGATACGCAGTATTTT.

This clone was observed a few times. The chain is built from TRBV27 and TRBJ1-5; perhaps TRBD1 as D (6 bases). This CDR3 is built from 15 residues. CDR1 and CDR2 from the germline V gene are MNHEY and SMNVEV (reference sequence). V was pared by 2 bases and J by 5 bases, with 13 bases between. The CDR3: CASSLGGAGYQPQHF. The CDR3 nucleotides are TGTGCCAGCAGTTTAGGGGGGGCAGGCTATCAGCCCCAGCATTTT.

The J gene is TRBJ1-1, the V gene TRBV29-1, with 8 positions matching TRBD1. Germline CDR1 SQVTM, CDR2 ANQGSEA. The J segment lost 2 bases and the V segment lost 4 bases, leaving 3 bases of the junction unmatched. This CDR3 region has 13 residues. The DNA of the CDR3 is TGCAGCGTTGGCAGGGGGCAAAACACTGAAGCTTTCTTT. Residues: CSVGRGQNTEAFF.